This TCR beta chain was identified during a study of molecular identifiers for immune sequencing clone quantification. This clonotype was seen many times. Antigen: not known. TCRdb independently ran MiXCR on the PCR reads; one entry per CDR3 protein. The top ten clones hold roughly 0.9% of a sample with under 650,000 distinct CDR3 sequences, 15% to 20% of them seen once. Trimming removed 0 bases at V and 10 bases at J, with 22 bases between. Germline V gene lookup returns CDR1 SGHTA and CDR2 FQGNSA. This CDR3 has 18 residues. General study results and limits: Underestimated sizes of highly expanded clones could result from identical TCR molecules that share a barcode. Jurkat TCR RNA from one cell was spiked into one million naive cells, and it was reportedly detectable there.

The source is a human donor in good health. Some libraries in this study had Jurkat cell RNA spiked in. The chain has TRBV7-2 and TRBJ1-6, with a weak D call TRBD1 (5 bases). Sequencing input: naive CD8+ T cells from blood, with Jurkat cell RNA spiked in. Sample subset: FACS-sorted CD8+CD4-CCR7+CD45RA+ naive T cells. CDR3 residues: CASSLARPTAIIKSPLHF. The CDR3 DNA follows: TGTGCCAGCAGCTTAGCCCGTCCGACAGCTATAATAAAGTCACCCCTCCACTTT.